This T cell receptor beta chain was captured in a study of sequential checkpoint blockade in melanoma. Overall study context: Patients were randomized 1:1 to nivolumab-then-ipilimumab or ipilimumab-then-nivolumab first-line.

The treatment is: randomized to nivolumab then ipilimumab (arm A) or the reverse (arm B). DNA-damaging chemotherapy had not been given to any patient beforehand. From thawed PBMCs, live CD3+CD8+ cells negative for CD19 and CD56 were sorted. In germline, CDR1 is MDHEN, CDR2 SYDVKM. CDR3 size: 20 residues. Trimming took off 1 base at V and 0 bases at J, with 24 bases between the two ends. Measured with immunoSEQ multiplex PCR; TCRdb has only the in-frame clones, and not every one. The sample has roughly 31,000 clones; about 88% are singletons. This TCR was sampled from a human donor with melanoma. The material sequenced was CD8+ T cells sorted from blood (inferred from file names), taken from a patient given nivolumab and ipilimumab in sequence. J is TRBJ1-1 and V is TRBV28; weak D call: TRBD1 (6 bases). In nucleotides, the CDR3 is TGTGCCAGCAGTTTATACCGAGATAAATCTGGGGGCTTGATGAACACTGAAGCTTTCTTT. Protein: CASSLYRDKSGGLMNTEAFF.